This T cell receptor beta chain came from a study of STAT5B mutations in CD4+ large granular lymphocyte leukemia. Whole-study results and caveats: Data were not HLA-matched across samples. About 26% of private leukemic clonotypes occurred rarely in other patients' non-leukemic repertoires.

Turning to this clone: Its antigen is undetermined.

TCRdb's table, derived via immunoSEQ multiplex PCR, lists solely in-frame clones and lacks some. The sample consists of about 38,000 clones, 75% to 85% of them appearing once. The CDR3 has 13 amino acids. Trimming took 3 bases from V and 4 from J, leaving 9 bases between them. Germline values: CDR1 SEHNR, CDR2 FQNEAQ (reference sequence). The V and J genes are TRBV7-9 and TRBJ1-1; a possible D gene is TRBD1 (6 bases). Source material: CD4+ T cells from blood buffy coats. The origin of this receptor is a human donor in good health. CDR3 protein: CASSFEGGTEAFF. The CDR3 coding sequence is TGTGCCAGCAGCTTCGAAGGGGGCACTGAAGCTTTCTTT.